This T cell receptor (beta chain) was documented in a study of shared T cell receptors in the human thymus. Losses at the gene ends were 0 bases for V and 4 bases for J; bases not matched to a gene: 7. CDR1 is LNHDA, CDR2 SQIVND, per germline (reference sequence). The CDR3 runs to 19 residues. Clones were sequenced by immunoSEQ multiplex PCR, and TCRdb holds only the in-frame ones, with some missing. Of more than 300,000 clones listed, 95% are singletons. The origin of this receptor is a human donor. The sequenced material came from thymocytes. V and J are TRBV19 and TRBJ2-3; 16 bases fit TRBD2. The CDR3 DNA reads as TGTGCCAGTAGTATAGAGTTAGGGACTAGCGGGAGGGCCCCAGATACGCAGTATTTT. Translated, it gives CASSIELGTSGRAPDTQYF.